Listed below are T cell receptor beta chains from one sample, sequenced in a study of T cell responses to AZD1222 COVID-19 vaccine. TCRdb's copy holds only in-frame clones and misses some; the assay was immunoSEQ multiplex PCR. The sample consists of 80,000 to 90,000 clones, roughly nine tenths of them appearing once. Specimen: peripheral blood, collected on day 0 of AZD1222 vaccination. The receptors were gathered from an adult in good health. The CDR3 runs from the conserved cysteine through the conserved F or W. D genes are given only for firm matches. A row's size may be missing; if present it is once, few, many or a size class.

j_call d_call clone_size v_call cdr3_aa cdr3_nt
TRBJ2-4 TRBD2 NA TRBV19 CASSIGTSGGLAKNIQYF TGTGCCAGTAGTATCGGGACTAGCGGGGGACTAGCCAAAAACATTCAGTACTTC
TRBJ1-5 NA once TRBV2 CASSAAVSNQPQHF TGTGCCAGCAGTGCGGCGGTTAGCAATCAGCCCCAGCATTTT
TRBJ2-1 TRBD1 NA TRBV7-9 CASSLAPRQGREFF TGTGCCAGCAGCTTAGCCCCTCGACAGGGTAGGGAGTTCTTC
TRBJ1-1 TRBD1 once TRBV15 CATSRKTTGGGSAFF TGTGCCACCAGCAGAAAGACCACAGGGGGAGGGTCAGCTTTCTTT
TRBJ2-7 NA NA TRBV2 CASSEWADYEQYF TGTGCCAGCAGTGAGTGGGCCGACTACGAGCAGTACTTC
TRBJ2-2 TRBD2 NA TRBV10-2 CASSESSLLAGGRNGELFF TGCGCCAGCAGTGAGTCCTCCCTACTTGCGGGGGGGCGCAACGGGGAGCTGTTTTTT
TRBJ2-7 NA NA TRBV5-1 CASSFTGLGYEQYF TGCGCCAGCAGCTTCACAGGGTTGGGCTACGAGCAGTACTTC
TRBJ1-2 TRBD1 medium-sized TRBV18 CASSPGQGDYGYTF TGTGCCAGCTCACCTGGACAGGGCGACTATGGCTACACCTTC
TRBJ2-7 NA NA TRBV7-9 CASSLTTGFSRYEQYF TGTGCCAGCAGCTTAACAACAGGGTTTTCCCGCTACGAGCAGTACTTC
TRBJ2-1 TRBD2 NA TRBV19 CATLGTSGYNEQFF TGTGCCACCCTTGGGACTAGCGGGTACAATGAGCAGTTCTTC
TRBJ1-1 NA NA TRBV28 CASSPPALKMNTEAFF TGTGCCAGCAGTCCCCCGGCACTTAAGATGAACACTGAAGCTTTCTTT
TRBJ2-3 NA NA TRBV15 CATSRGVGEEYTDTQYF TGTGCCACCAGCAGAGGGGTAGGGGAGGAGTACACAGATACGCAGTATTTT
TRBJ2-3 NA few TRBV3-1/TRBV3-2 CASSHGRSTDTQYF TGTGCCAGCAGCCATGGGCGAAGCACAGATACGCAGTATTTT
TRBJ2-5 NA NA TRBV6-5 CASLGWEETQYF TGTGCCAGCCTAGGGTGGGAAGAGACCCAGTACTTC
TRBJ1-1 NA NA TRBV6-5 CASESGFRAFF TGTGCCAGCGAATCCGGGTTCCGGGCTTTCTTT
TRBJ2-3 TRBD2 NA TRBV30 CAWSPTFASGNTDTQYF TGTGCCTGGAGTCCCACGTTTGCTAGCGGGAACACAGATACGCAGTATTTT
TRBJ1-1 NA NA TRBV5-1 CASSPDPPNTEAFF TGCGCCAGCAGCCCGGATCCGCCGAACACTGAAGCTTTCTTT
TRBJ1-1 TRBD1 NA TRBV2 CASADRENTEAFF TGTGCCAGCGCGGACAGGGAGAACACTGAAGCTTTCTTT
TRBJ2-7 TRBD1 NA TRBV5-1 CASSGDRAGEQYF TGCGCCAGCAGCGGCGACAGGGCTGGGGAGCAGTACTTC
TRBJ2-6 NA NA TRBV19 CASSSSPGANVLTF TGTGCCAGTAGTTCGAGTCCTGGGGCCAACGTCCTGACTTTC
TRBJ1-5 TRBD1 NA TRBV5-1 CASSLGGTENQPQHF TGCGCCAGCAGCTTGGGAGGGACAGAAAATCAGCCCCAGCATTTT
TRBJ2-7 TRBD2 NA TRBV27 CASSISPGTSGTYEQYF TGTGCCAGCAGTATATCTCCCGGGACTAGCGGGACCTACGAGCAGTACTTC
TRBJ2-7 TRBD1 once TRBV13 CASSLLGQGFYEQYF TGTGCCAGCAGCTTATTAGGACAGGGCTTCTACGAGCAGTACTTC
TRBJ1-1 NA NA TRBV4-1 CASSPMGGGDEAFF TGCGCCAGCAGCCCCATGGGAGGTGGGGATGAAGCTTTCTTT
TRBJ1-4 NA NA TRBV19 CASSAQMRPREKLFF TGTGCCAGTAGCGCCCAGATGCGACCCAGGGAAAAACTGTTTTTT
TRBJ2-1 NA NA TRBV11-2 CASSLRSRAGSPYNEQFF TGTGCCAGCAGCTTAAGGAGTCGTGCGGGGTCCCCCTACAATGAGCAGTTCTTC
TRBJ2-1 NA NA TRBV12-3/TRBV12-4 CASSLGRNEQFF TGTGCCAGCAGTTTGGGAAGGAATGAGCAGTTCTTC
TRBJ1-5 NA NA TRBV6-5 CASTPRAGDQRRHF TGTGCCAGCACCCCACGGGCCGGAGACCAGCGTAGGCATTTT
TRBJ1-5 TRBD1 NA TRBV6-5 CASSPTGTDQPQHF TGTGCCAGCAGTCCGACAGGGACGGACCAGCCCCAGCATTTT